A single sample is the source of the 29 T cell receptor beta chains below, sequenced in a study of blood T cell repertoires in COVID-19. TCRdb's table, derived via immunoSEQ multiplex PCR, lists solely in-frame clones and lacks some. The table has a few hundred thousand clones, approximately 84% seen once. The sample consisted of peripheral blood. The receptors derive from a man aged 35-49 years with acute or convalescent COVID-19.

The rearrangement links TRBV5-4 to TRBJ1-3, with D unclear. Looked up from germline, CDR1 is SGHNT and CDR2 is YYREEE (reference sequence). With 0 bases removed from V and 0 bases from J, the gap between germline ends came to 7 bases. The CDR3 runs 15 residues. The CDR3 DNA reads as TGTGCCAGCAGCTTGGGGCAGAACTCTGGAAACACCATATATTTT. It codes for CASSLGQNSGNTIYF.

The J gene is TRBJ1-2, the V gene TRBV5-8, with D perhaps TRBD1 (5 bases). The length of the CDR3 is 18 residues. Germline CDR1 and CDR2: SGHTS and YDEGEE. Trimming took off 0 bases at V and 5 bases at J, with 23 bases between the two ends. CDR3 nucleotides: TGTGCCAGCAGCTTGGAGGGGTCCCGTGGGTCCCTTTTATATGGCTACACCTTC. Protein product: CASSLEGSRGSLLYGYTF.

CDR3 protein: CATSRTSGAFETQYF. For the CDR3, the DNA is TGTGCCACCAGTCGGACTAGCGGGGCCTTCGAGACCCAGTACTTC. The chain combines TRBV24-1 with TRBJ2-5, with 12 nucleotides matching TRBD2. This CDR3 contains 15 residues. V shed 6 bases, J shed 5 bases, and the junction held 6 bases outside the gene matches. Germline lookup yields CDR1 KGHDR and CDR2 SFDVKD.

The rearrangement joins TRBV19 to TRBJ1-5; D gene ambiguous. There are 17 residues in the CDR3. The V gene's germline CDR1 is LNHDA and CDR2 SQIVND (reference sequence). Trimming left V 2 bases short and J 2 bases short, with 16 bases between. The CDR3: CASSIWQTGFGNQPQHF. The CDR3 region has the DNA TGTGCCAGTAGTATATGGCAGACTGGGTTTGGCAATCAGCCCCAGCATTTT.

Only a few counts were recorded for this clone. V gene TRBV5-1 combines with J gene TRBJ2-7; 7 nucleotides align to TRBD1. CDR3 length equals 14 residues. Germline CDR1 and CDR2: SGHRS and YFSETQ. With 0 bases clipped from V and 3 bases from J, the junction kept 3 bases outside the gene matches. The CDR3 nucleotides read TGCGCCAGCAGCTTGGTCGACAGGGTCTACGAGCAGTACTTC. This translates into CASSLVDRVYEQYF. Using reference TRBV5-1 and TRBJ2-7 for the parts outside the CDR3, the full variable domain is KAGVTQTPRYLIKTRGQQVTLSCSPISGHRSVSWYQQTPGQGLQFLFEYFSETQRNKGNFPGRFSGRQFSNSRSEMNVSTLELGDSALYLCASSLVDRVYEQYFGPGTRLTVT.

The rearrangement joins TRBV28 to TRBJ1-2; D gene uncertain. The CDR3 covers 10 residues. Germline V gene lookup returns CDR1 MDHEN and CDR2 SYDVKM. V was trimmed by 5 bases and J by 8 bases, leaving 6 bases between them. For the CDR3, the DNA is TGTGCCAGCAGTCGGTGGGGCTACACCTTC. Translating it yields CASSRWGYTF.

The chain is built from TRBV10-2 and TRBJ1-2, with TRBD1 matching 9 bases. V lost 6 bases to trimming and J lost 4 bases; unmatched junction nucleotides: 9. The CDR3 sequence is 15 residues long. The germline gives CDR1 WSHSY, CDR2 SAAADI. In nucleotides, the CDR3 is TGCGCCAGCAGCCTTTCAACAGGGGGCGGCTATGGCTACACCTTC. Its protein product is CASSLSTGGGYGYTF.

The rearrangement links TRBV6-5 to TRBJ1-5; D is perhaps TRBD1 (6 bases). The CDR3 sequence is 13 residues long. The V gene lost 9 bases and the J gene lost 3 bases, with 12 bases spanning the gap. Germline V gene sequence: CDR1 MNHEY, CDR2 SVGAGI. In DNA form, the CDR3 reads TGTGCCAGTACAGGGACCTTCAATCAGCCCCAGCATTTT. Translating it yields CASTGTFNQPQHF.

In nucleotides, the CDR3 is TGTGCCAGCACACTCGAACAAGGGAGGAACACCGGGGAGCTGTTTTTT. It codes for CASTLEQGRNTGELFF. The chain carries TRBV2 and TRBJ2-2, with TRBD2 as a possible D gene (5 bases). CDR3 length equals 16 residues. The germline V gene has CDR1 SNHLY and CDR2 FYNNEI. V was shortened by 7 bases and J by 1 base, with 16 bases between the two germline ends.

V gene TRBV9 combines with J gene TRBJ2-7; tentatively, D is TRBD1 (6 bases). Between the trimmed V and J ends, which lost 0 bases and 5 bases, there was a span of 12 bases. Germline CDR1 is SGDLS and CDR2 is YYNGEE. The CDR3 length is 14 residues. CDR3 residues: CASSVDGRGHEQYF. CDR3 sequence (DNA): TGTGCCAGCAGCGTAGACGGCAGGGGCCACGAGCAGTACTTC.

The J gene is TRBJ1-3, the V gene TRBV6-5; D remains ambiguous. V lost 6 bases and J lost 9, with 9 bases in between. The V gene's germline CDR1 is MNHEY and CDR2 SVGAGI. CDR3 size: 11 residues. The CDR3 bases are TGTGCCAGCAGAAGAGAACTCACCATATATTTT. Its translation is CASRRELTIYF.

The chain couples TRBV6-5 to TRBJ2-7; the D gene is possibly TRBD1 (8 bases). The germline gives CDR1 MNHEY, CDR2 SVGAGI. V lost 7 bases to trimming and J lost 2 bases, with 15 bases between them. This CDR3 is built from 14 residues. CDR3 sequence reads: CASKGGTGAYEQYF. CDR3 sequence (DNA): TGTGCCAGCAAGGGAGGGACAGGAGCCTACGAGCAGTACTTC.

This chain joins TRBV9 and TRBJ1-6, with 8 bases aligning to TRBD1. Germline CDR1 is SGDLS and CDR2 is YYNGEE. This CDR3 is 14 amino acids long. The V and J ends lost 3 bases and 7 bases, in that order; junction bases with no gene match: 3. The CDR3 reads CASSAGTGNSPLHF. The CDR3 DNA is TGTGCCAGCAGCGCCGGGACAGGAAATTCACCCCTCCACTTT.

This chain links TRBV25-1 with TRBJ1-1; D unclear. This CDR3 comprises 14 residues. Germline CDR1 is MGHDK and CDR2 is SYGVNS. V lost 4 bases, J lost 1 base, and 10 bases lay in between. The CDR3 sequence: CASSVLSSNTEAFF. CDR3 DNA: TGTGCCAGCAGTGTTTTGTCGTCGAACACTGAAGCTTTCTTT.

The chain couples TRBV18 to TRBJ1-2, with D possibly being TRBD1 (5 bases). The CDR3 contains 15 residues. The germline V gene encodes CDR1 KGHSH and CDR2 LQKENI. The V end was cut by 3 bases, the J end by 8 bases, with 19 bases between. In DNA form, the CDR3 reads TGTGCCAGCTCACCGAAGGCCGAGCAGGGTTGGGGCTACACCTTC. Protein product: CASSPKAEQGWGYTF.

The rearrangement uses TRBV5-4 and TRBJ2-2, with 10 nucleotides matching TRBD2. The junction had 6 bases not matched to a gene; V was cut back by 2 bases and J by 5 bases. This CDR3 spans 16 amino acids. Per the germline V gene, CDR1 is SGHNT and CDR2 is YYREEE (reference sequence). CDR3 sequence: CASSLPLAGDTGELFF. The CDR3 DNA sequence: TGTGCCAGCAGCTTACCCCTAGCGGGGGATACCGGGGAGCTGTTTTTT.

V is TRBV30 and J is TRBJ1-1; D is perhaps TRBD1 (5 bases). Deletions cut 3 bases from V and 1 base from J, with 9 bases between. The CDR3 spans 13 residues. Germline assignment: CDR1 GTSNPN and CDR2 SVGIG (reference sequence). The CDR3 sequence: CAWSQGGNTEAFF. As DNA, the CDR3 is TGTGCCTGGAGCCAGGGAGGGAACACTGAAGCTTTCTTT.

This chain joins TRBV30 and TRBJ1-1, with a tentative D call TRBD1 (6 bases). V was clipped by 0 bases and J by 5 bases, with 13 bases between them. The CDR3 has 14 residues. CDR1 and CDR2 from the germline V gene are GTSNPN and SVGIG (reference sequence). The CDR3 here is CAWSVLGGRTEAFF. In nucleotides, the CDR3 is TGTGCCTGGAGTGTATTGGGGGGGCGGACTGAAGCTTTCTTT.

About this clone: One junction end does not reproduce the germline sequence, and a read error may be involved. V usage is TRBV18 and J usage is TRBJ1-2, with TRBD1 matching 8 bases. From germline, CDR1 is KGHSH and CDR2 LQKENI. This CDR3 is built from 16 residues. The CDR3 nucleotides read TGTGCCAGCTCACCATTTATTCCTGGACAGGGTATATCCCCACACTTC. It specifies CASSPFIPGQGISPHF.

This clone was counted between two and nine times. The chain combines TRBV5-8 with TRBJ2-6, with 7 bases lining up with TRBD1. This CDR3 is built from 16 residues. The V gene end was trimmed by 5 bases and the J gene end by 3 bases; junction bases not matched to a gene: 8. Germline CDR1 reads SGHTS; CDR2 reads YDEGEE. Written as DNA, the CDR3 is TGTGCCAGCAGGAGGGACAGAGGGTATGGGGCCAACGTCCTGACTTTC. Its translation: CASRRDRGYGANVLTF.

This rearrangement joins TRBV2 to TRBJ2-1, with D perhaps matching TRBD1 (6 bases). The V gene lost 4 bases and the J gene lost 5 bases, with 9 bases spanning the gap. The germline V gene has CDR1 SNHLY and CDR2 FYNNEI. CDR3 size: 13 residues. CDR3 amino acids: CASSGGTNNEQFF. The CDR3 coding sequence is TGTGCCAGCAGTGGGGGGACAAACAATGAGCAGTTCTTC.

The rearrangement joins TRBV4-3 to TRBJ2-3; D is undetermined. Looked up from germline, CDR1 is LGHNA and CDR2 is YSLEER. The V gene lost 1 base and the J gene lost 2 bases, with 7 bases spanning the gap. The CDR3 is 14 residues long. The CDR3 spells CASSQGVLTDTQYF. CDR3 coding DNA: TGCGCCAGCAGCCAAGGTGTCCTCACAGATACGCAGTATTTT.

This rearrangement joins TRBV7-8 to TRBJ1-1, with D hard to call. The V and J ends lost 0 bases and 3 bases respectively, with 17 bases between them. The CDR3 runs to 17 residues. In germline, CDR1 is SGHVS, CDR2 FQNEAQ. The CDR3 region is CASSLAQEGPGDTEAFF. CDR3 nucleotides: TGTGCCAGCAGCTTAGCGCAGGAGGGCCCTGGGGACACTGAAGCTTTCTTT.

The J gene is TRBJ1-1, the V gene TRBV3-1 (or the pseudogene TRBV3-2); D ambiguous. V was pared by 3 bases and J by 10 bases, with 18 bases between. Germline-derived CDR1 and CDR2 are LGHDT and YNNKEL (reference sequence). The CDR3 contains 14 residues. The CDR3 is CASSQGRRTTSAFF. The DNA for the CDR3 is TGTGCCAGCAGCCAGGGCCGGCGGACTACTTCAGCTTTCTTT.

This chain links TRBV19 with TRBJ1-1, with D uncertain. CDR3 length: 15 amino acids. With 6 bases removed from V and 5 bases from J, the gap between germline ends came to 19 bases. The germline V gene encodes CDR1 LNHDA and CDR2 SQIVND (reference sequence). The CDR3 here is CASRAQTRSQTEAFF. The DNA of the CDR3 is TGTGCCAGTAGAGCTCAGACCCGGAGCCAAACTGAAGCTTTCTTT.

The gene calls are TRBV28 and TRBJ1-1; D gene unclear. Trimming left V 7 bases short and J 5 bases short, with 17 bases between. This CDR3 comprises 14 residues. Germline V CDR1 and CDR2: MDHEN, SYDVKM. The CDR3 nucleotides read TGTGCCAGCACCTCTCGGCTTCGAGGGACTGAAGCTTTCTTT. Protein: CASTSRLRGTEAFF. Based on the CDR3 plus reference TRBV28 and TRBJ1-1, the full variable domain is DVKVTQSSRYLVKRTGEKVFLECVQDMDHENMFWYRQDPGLGLRLIYFSYDVKMKEKGDIPEGYSVSREKKERFSLILESASTNQTSMYLCASTSRLRGTEAFFGQGTRLTVV.

The chain joins TRBV19 to TRBJ2-5, with D perhaps TRBD1 (5 bases). V was cut by 5 bases and J by 4 bases, with 8 bases left in between. The V gene's germline CDR1 is LNHDA and CDR2 SQIVND (reference sequence). The CDR3 totals 12 residues. CDR3 sequence reads: CASSAGIETQYF. The CDR3 DNA reads TGTGCCAGTAGTGCAGGGATAGAGACCCAGTACTTC.

This rearrangement joins TRBV5-1 to TRBJ2-7, with 10 bases identical to TRBD1. The CDR3 spans 13 residues. The trim removed 2 bases at V and 6 bases at J, leaving 2 bases unmatched. CDR1 and CDR2 from the germline V gene are SGHRS and YFSETQ. CDR3 nucleotide sequence: TGCGCCAGCAGCTTTTGGACAGGGGGCGAGCAGTACTTC. Translated, it gives CASSFWTGGEQYF.

The genes are TRBV20-1 and TRBJ2-1; 7 nucleotides align to TRBD2. After removal of 3 bases from V and 9 bases from J, the junction contained 17 bases not matched to a gene. The CDR3 spans 16 residues. The germline V gene encodes CDR1 DFQATT and CDR2 SNEGSKA (reference sequence). The CDR3 here is CSASVGTAGEGGEQFF. CDR3 nucleotide sequence: TGCAGTGCTAGTGTCGGGACTGCGGGGGAAGGAGGTGAGCAGTTCTTC.